Following are 10 T cell receptor beta chains from one sample sequenced in a study of T cell responses to AZD1222 COVID-19 vaccine. Sequencing used immunoSEQ multiplex PCR; TCRdb keeps in-frame clones, though not all of them. The repertoire includes approximately 150,000 clones, over 90% of them detected once, and around 5.4% sits in the top ten. The sequencing here drew on peripheral blood, taken on day 0 of AZD1222 vaccination. These receptors were obtained from an adult in good health.

The chain links TRBV7-9 to TRBJ1-2, with TRBD1 matching 7 bases. The germline gives CDR1 SEHNR, CDR2 FQNEAQ (reference sequence). CDR3 length: 13 residues. The junction had 6 bases not matched to a gene; V was cut back by 11 bases and J by 0 bases. The CDR3 nucleotides read TGTGCCGGAGAGGGACAGACTAACTATGGCTACACCTTC. Its translation: CAGEGQTNYGYTF.

The chain couples TRBV6-5 to TRBJ1-3, with D unclear. The CDR3 is 13 residues long. The germline gives CDR1 MNHEY, CDR2 SVGAGI. Trimming stripped 6 bases from V and 4 bases from J, with 10 bases between. The CDR3 is CASSIVGGNTIYF. The CDR3 region has the DNA TGTGCCAGCAGCATCGTAGGCGGAAACACCATATATTTT.

The CDR3 bases are TGTGCCAGCAGCGTAGGGGACAGGGACAATGAAAAACTGTTTTTT. Protein sequence: CASSVGDRDNEKLFF. The V gene is TRBV9, the J gene TRBJ1-4, with 9 bases aligning to TRBD1. Looked up from germline, CDR1 is SGDLS and CDR2 is YYNGEE. With V trimmed by 0 bases and J by 5 bases, 2 bases remained unmatched. This CDR3 has 15 amino acids.

This rearrangement joins TRBV11-3 to TRBJ2-3; D is ambiguous. The length of the CDR3 is 13 residues. CDR1 SGHNT and CDR2 YENEEA come from the germline V gene. The V and J ends lost 5 bases and 6 bases respectively, with 12 bases between them. The CDR3 nucleotides read TGTGCCAGCAGCCCCAACCCTAGGGATACGCAGTATTTT. It specifies CASSPNPRDTQYF.

The J gene is TRBJ1-1, the V gene TRBV5-4; D possibly corresponds to TRBD1 (6 bases). The CDR3 length is 14 residues. CDR1 and CDR2 (germline): SGHNT, YYREEE (reference sequence). V was cut by 3 bases and J by 3 bases, with 12 bases left in between. DNA of the CDR3: TGTGCCAGCAGCTATGCAGGGGATTACACTGAAGCTTTCTTT. It translates to CASSYAGDYTEAFF.

The chain has TRBV7-6 and TRBJ2-1; 9 nucleotides agree with TRBD2. CDR3 length: 15 amino acids. Germline V CDR1 and CDR2: SGHVS, FNYEAQ. Trimming removed 3 bases from V and 5 bases from J; junction bases left unmatched: 5. The chain's CDR3 is CASSFAGGRDNEQFF. The CDR3 bases are TGTGCCAGCAGCTTTGCGGGGGGGCGGGACAATGAGCAGTTCTTC.

The chain couples TRBV9 to TRBJ1-2; a weak D match, TRBD1 (6 bases). CDR1 is SGDLS, CDR2 YYNGEE, per germline. This CDR3 is built from 15 residues. CDR3: CVLLNGGGHGYGYTF. The CDR3 nucleotides read TGTGTCTTGTTGAACGGCGGGGGGCACGGCTATGGCTACACCTTC.

CDR3 region: CASSLEGNGELFF. As DNA, the CDR3 is TGTGCCAGCAGCTTGGAAGGAAACGGGGAGCTGTTTTTT. This chain joins TRBV5-5 and TRBJ2-2; D is undetermined. The CDR3 contains 13 residues. Germline V gene sequence: CDR1 SGHKS, CDR2 YYEKEE (reference sequence). The V gene lost 0 bases and the J gene lost 7 bases, with 7 bases spanning the gap.

The CDR3 coding sequence is TGTGCCACCAGTGATTTACGAGACAGGTACCCCTACGAGCAGTACTTC. Protein sequence: CATSDLRDRYPYEQYF. The chain links TRBV24-1 to TRBJ2-7; perhaps TRBD1 as D (6 bases). The CDR3 totals 16 residues. V gave up 1 base and J gave up 2 bases, with 14 bases separating them. CDR1 and CDR2 (germline): KGHDR, SFDVKD.

Only one count was recorded for this clone. This chain joins TRBV11-3 and TRBJ2-2; tentative D call: TRBD2 (6 bases). The CDR3 totals 16 residues. Between the trimmed V and J ends, which lost 0 bases and 3 bases, there was a span of 11 bases. CDR1 is SGHNT and CDR2 is YENEEA in the germline V gene. The CDR3 sequence is CASSLDGSGYTGELFF. The CDR3 bases are TGTGCCAGCAGCTTAGACGGTAGCGGATACACCGGGGAGCTGTTTTTT.